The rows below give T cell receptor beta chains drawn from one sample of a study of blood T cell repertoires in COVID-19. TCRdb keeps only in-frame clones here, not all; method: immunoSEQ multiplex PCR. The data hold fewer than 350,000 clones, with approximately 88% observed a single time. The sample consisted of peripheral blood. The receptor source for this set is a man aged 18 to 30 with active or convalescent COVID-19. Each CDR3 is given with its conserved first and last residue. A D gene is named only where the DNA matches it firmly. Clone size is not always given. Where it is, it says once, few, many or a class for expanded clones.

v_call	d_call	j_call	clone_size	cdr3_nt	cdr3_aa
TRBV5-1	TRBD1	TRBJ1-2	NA	TGCGCCAGCAGCTCAAGGACAGGGAAGGGACTTAACTATGGCTACACCTTC	CASSSRTGKGLNYGYTF
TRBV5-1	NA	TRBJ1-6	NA	TGCGCCAGCAGCTCGGAGGGCCGCTCTGCTTCACCCCTCCACTTT	CASSSEGRSASPLHF
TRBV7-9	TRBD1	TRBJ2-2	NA	TGTGCCAGCAGTCGAGACAGGGGGTACGCCGGGGAGCTGTTTTTT	CASSRDRGYAGELFF
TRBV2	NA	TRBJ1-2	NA	TGTGCCAGCAGTGAGGCAGGTTCCTATGGCTACACCTTC	CASSEAGSYGYTF
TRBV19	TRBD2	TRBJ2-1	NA	TGTGCCAGTAGTGCCGATCTAGCGGTATACAATGAGCAGTTCTTC	CASSADLAVYNEQFF
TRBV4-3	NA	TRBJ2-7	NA	TGCGCCAGCAGCCAAGAGGTAACACCACCCTACGAGCAGTACTTC	CASSQEVTPPYEQYF
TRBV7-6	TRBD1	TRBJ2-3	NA	TGTGCCAGCAGCTTGGGACAGGGACATAGCACAGATACGCAGTATTTT	CASSLGQGHSTDTQYF
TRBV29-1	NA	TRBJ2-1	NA	TGCAGCGTTGTCCCGCCTGGGAGGAATGAGCAGTTCTTC	CSVVPPGRNEQFF
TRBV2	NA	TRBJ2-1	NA	TGTGCCAGCAATACCGCCCGACGGGGTTACAATGAGCAGTTCTTC	CASNTARRGYNEQFF
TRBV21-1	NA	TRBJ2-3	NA	TGTGCCAGCAGCACCCCGGGGAGGGGAACGCAGTATTTT	CASSTPGRGTQYF
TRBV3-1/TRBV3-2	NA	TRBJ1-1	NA	TGTGCCAGCAGCCCACGGGGGGTGAGGGCTTTCTTT	CASSPRGVRAFF
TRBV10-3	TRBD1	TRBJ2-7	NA	TGTGCCATCAGTGAAGGGACAGGGGCCTACGAGCAGTACTTC	CAISEGTGAYEQYF
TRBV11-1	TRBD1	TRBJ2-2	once	TGTGCCAGCAGAGCAAGACAGGGGTTCCATACCGGGGAGCTGTTTTTT	CASRARQGFHTGELFF
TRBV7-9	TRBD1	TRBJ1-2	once	TGTGCCAGCAGACCCGGGACAGGGTACTATGGCTACACCTTC	CASRPGTGYYGYTF
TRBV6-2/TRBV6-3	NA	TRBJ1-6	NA	TGTGCCAGCAGCCTCTACAGGAGGGGAAGGAGTTCACCCCTCCACTTT	CASSLYRRGRSSPLHF